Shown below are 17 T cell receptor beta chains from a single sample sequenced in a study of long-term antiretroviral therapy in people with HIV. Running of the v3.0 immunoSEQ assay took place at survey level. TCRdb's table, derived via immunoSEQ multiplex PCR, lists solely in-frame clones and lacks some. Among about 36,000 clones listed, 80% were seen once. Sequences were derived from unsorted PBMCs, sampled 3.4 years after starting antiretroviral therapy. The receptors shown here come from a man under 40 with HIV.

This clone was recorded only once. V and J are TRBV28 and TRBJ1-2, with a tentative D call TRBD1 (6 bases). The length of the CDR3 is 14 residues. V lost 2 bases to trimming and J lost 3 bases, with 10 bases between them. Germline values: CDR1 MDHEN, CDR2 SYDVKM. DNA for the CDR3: TGTGCCAGCAGTTTAGGGGGGGCGGACTATGGCTACACCTTC. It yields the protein CASSLGGADYGYTF.

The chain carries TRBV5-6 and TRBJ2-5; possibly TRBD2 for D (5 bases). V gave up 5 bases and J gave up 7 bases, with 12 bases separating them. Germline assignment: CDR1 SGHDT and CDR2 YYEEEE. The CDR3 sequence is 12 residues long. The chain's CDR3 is CASSWRPGTQYF. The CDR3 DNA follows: TGTGCCAGCAGTTGGAGGCCAGGGACCCAGTACTTC.

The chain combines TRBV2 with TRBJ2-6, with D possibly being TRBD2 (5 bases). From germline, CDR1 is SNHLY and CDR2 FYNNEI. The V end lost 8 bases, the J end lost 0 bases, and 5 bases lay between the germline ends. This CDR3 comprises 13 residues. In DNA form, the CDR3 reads TGTGCCAGCCGGGGCTCTGGGGCCAACGTCCTGACTTTC. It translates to CASRGSGANVLTF.

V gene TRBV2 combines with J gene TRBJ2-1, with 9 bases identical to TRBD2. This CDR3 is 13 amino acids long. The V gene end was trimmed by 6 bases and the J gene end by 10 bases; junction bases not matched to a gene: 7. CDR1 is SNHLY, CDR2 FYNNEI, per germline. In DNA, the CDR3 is TGTGCCAGCAGGACCCTAGCGGGACAAGAGCAGTTCTTC. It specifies CASRTLAGQEQFF. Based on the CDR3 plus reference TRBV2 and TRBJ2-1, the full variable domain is EPEVTQTPSHQVTQMGQEVILRCVPISNHLYFYWYRQILGQKVEFLVSFYNNEISEKSEIFDDQFSVERPDGSNFTLKIRSTKLEDSAMYFCASRTLAGQEQFFGPGTRLTVL.

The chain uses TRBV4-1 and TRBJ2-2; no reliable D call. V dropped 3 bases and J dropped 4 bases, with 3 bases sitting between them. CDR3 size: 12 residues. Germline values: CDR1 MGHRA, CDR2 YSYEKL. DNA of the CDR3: TGCGCCAGCAGCCAGGTCACCGGGGAGCTGTTTTTT. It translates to CASSQVTGELFF.

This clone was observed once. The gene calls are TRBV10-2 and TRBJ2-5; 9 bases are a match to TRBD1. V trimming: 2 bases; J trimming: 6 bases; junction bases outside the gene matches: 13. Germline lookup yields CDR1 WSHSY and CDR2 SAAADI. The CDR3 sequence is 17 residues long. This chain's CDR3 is CASSEKDRGLGTKTQYF. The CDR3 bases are TGCGCCAGCAGTGAGAAGGACAGGGGATTAGGCACGAAGACCCAGTACTTC.

The CDR3 protein is CASSLAGGHEQYF. In DNA form, the CDR3 reads TGTGCCAGCAGCTTGGCGGGGGGGCACGAGCAGTACTTC. This chain uses TRBV5-4 with TRBJ2-7, with 8 nucleotides matching TRBD2. The trim removed 0 bases at V and 5 bases at J, leaving 1 base unmatched. The CDR3 length is 13 residues. Germline loops: CDR1 SGHNT, CDR2 YYREEE (reference sequence).

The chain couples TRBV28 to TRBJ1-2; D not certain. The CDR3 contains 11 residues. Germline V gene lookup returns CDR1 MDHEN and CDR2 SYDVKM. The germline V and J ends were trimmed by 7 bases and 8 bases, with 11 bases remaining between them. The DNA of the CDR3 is TGTGCCAGCAAGTACACTGGCGGCTACACCTTC. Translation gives CASKYTGGYTF.

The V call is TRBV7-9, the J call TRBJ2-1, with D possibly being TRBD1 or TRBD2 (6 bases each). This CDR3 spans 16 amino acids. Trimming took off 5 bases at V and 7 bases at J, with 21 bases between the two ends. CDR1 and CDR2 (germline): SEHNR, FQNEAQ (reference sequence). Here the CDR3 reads CASSPGGGPGLNEQFF. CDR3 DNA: TGTGCCAGCAGCCCCGGTGGGGGGCCGGGGCTTAATGAGCAGTTCTTC.

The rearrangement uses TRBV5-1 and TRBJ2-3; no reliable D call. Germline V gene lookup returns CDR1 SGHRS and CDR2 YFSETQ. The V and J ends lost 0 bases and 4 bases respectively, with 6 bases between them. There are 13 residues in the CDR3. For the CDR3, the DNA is TGCGCCAGCAGCTTGGCGAGTCCAGATACGCAGTATTTT. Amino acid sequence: CASSLASPDTQYF.

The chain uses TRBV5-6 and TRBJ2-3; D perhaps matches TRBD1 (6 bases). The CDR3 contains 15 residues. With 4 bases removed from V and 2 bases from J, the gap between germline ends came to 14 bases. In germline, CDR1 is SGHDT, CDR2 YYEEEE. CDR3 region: CASSPRRTVTDTQYF. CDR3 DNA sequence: TGTGCCAGCAGCCCCAGACGGACAGTCACAGATACGCAGTATTTT.

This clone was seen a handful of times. The DNA of the CDR3 is TGTGCCAGCTCATCTGGGACGTCCTCTAGTGAGCAGTACTTC. It specifies CASSSGTSSSEQYF. The chain joins TRBV18 to TRBJ2-7; D is tentatively TRBD1 or TRBD2 (5 bases each). The CDR3 sequence is 14 residues long. V shed 5 bases and J shed 7 bases, with 18 bases lying between them. CDR1 is KGHSH and CDR2 is LQKENI in the germline V gene.

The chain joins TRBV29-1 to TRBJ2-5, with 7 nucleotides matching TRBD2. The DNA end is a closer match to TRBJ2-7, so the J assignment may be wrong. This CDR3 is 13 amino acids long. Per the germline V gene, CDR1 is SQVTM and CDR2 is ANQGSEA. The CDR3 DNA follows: TGCAGCGTTGCAGCTAGCGGAACCTACGAGCAGTACTTC. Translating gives CSVAASGTYEQYF.

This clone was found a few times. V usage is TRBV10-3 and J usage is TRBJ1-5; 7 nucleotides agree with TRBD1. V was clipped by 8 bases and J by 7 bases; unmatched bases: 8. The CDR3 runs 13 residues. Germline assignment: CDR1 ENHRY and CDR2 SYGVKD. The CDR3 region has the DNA TGTGCCATCGGATCAGGGGGGGAGCAGCCCCAGCATTTT. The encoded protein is CAIGSGGEQPQHF.

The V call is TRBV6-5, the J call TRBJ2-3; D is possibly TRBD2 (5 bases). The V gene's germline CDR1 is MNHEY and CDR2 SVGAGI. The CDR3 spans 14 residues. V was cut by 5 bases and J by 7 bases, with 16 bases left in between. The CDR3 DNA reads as TGTGCCAGCAGTCTCCGGGATTCGGGGAATACGCAGTATTTT. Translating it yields CASSLRDSGNTQYF.

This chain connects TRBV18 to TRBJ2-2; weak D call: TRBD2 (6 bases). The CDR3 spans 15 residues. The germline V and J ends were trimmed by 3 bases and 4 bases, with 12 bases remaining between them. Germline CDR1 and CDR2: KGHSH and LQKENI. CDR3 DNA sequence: TGTGCCAGCTCACCTCGGACTACTGTCACCGGGGAGCTGTTTTTT. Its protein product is CASSPRTTVTGELFF. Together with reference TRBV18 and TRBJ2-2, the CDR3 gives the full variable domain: NAGVMQNPRHLVRRRGQEARLRCSPMKGHSHVYWYRQLPEEGLKFMVYLQKENIIDESGMPKERFSAEFPKEGPSILRIQQVVRGDSAAYFCASSPRTTVTGELFFGEGSRLTVL.

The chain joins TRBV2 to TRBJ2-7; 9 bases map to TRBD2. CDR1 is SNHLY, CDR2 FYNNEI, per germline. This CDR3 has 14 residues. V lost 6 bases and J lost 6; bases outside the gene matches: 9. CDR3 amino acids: CASRSLAGPGEQYF. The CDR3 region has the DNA TGTGCCAGCAGATCACTAGCGGGTCCGGGCGAGCAGTACTTC.